Listed here are 29 T cell receptor beta chains from one sample, sequenced in a study of lymphopenia after photon versus proton radiotherapy. Profiling relied on immunoSEQ multiplex PCR, and the TCRdb table lists in-frame clones only, not all of them. The sample lists 20,000 to 25,000 clones, 85% occurring once. The sequenced sample was peripheral blood, obtained from a patient treated with photon-based radiotherapy. These receptors were collected from a man aged 55-75 years with pancreatic cancer.

The chain recombines TRBV7-2 with TRBJ2-5; the match to TRBD2 covers 12 bases. The CDR3 sequence is 16 residues long. CDR1 and CDR2 from the germline V gene are SGHTA and FQGNSA. V was pared by 4 bases and J by 1 base, with 4 bases of the junction left unmatched. The CDR3 coding sequence is TGTGCCAGCAGCTCGTCGACTAGCGGGGGCCAAGAGACCCAGTACTTC. Its protein product is CASSSSTSGGQETQYF.

The CDR3 here is CASSQGGAGGNTGELFF. The CDR3 DNA sequence: TGCGCCAGCAGCCAAGGGGGGGCAGGGGGCAACACCGGGGAGCTGTTTTTT. This sequence joins TRBV4-1 and TRBJ2-2; 8 bases fit TRBD1. V lost 1 base, J lost 2 bases, and 6 bases stayed unmatched. Germline CDR1 is MGHRA and CDR2 is YSYEKL. This CDR3 is 17 amino acids long.

The V call is TRBV7-2, the J call TRBJ2-1; the D gene is possibly TRBD2 (7 bases). Trimming left V 5 bases short and J 4 bases short, with 18 bases between. Germline V gene data show CDR1 as SGHTA and CDR2 as FQGNSA. The CDR3 sequence is 16 residues long. Written as DNA, the CDR3 is TGTGCCAGCAGCCAGGGAAGGGGGGGCCGATACAATGAGCAGTTCTTC. This gives the protein CASSQGRGGRYNEQFF. Supplemented by reference TRBV7-2 and TRBJ2-1, the full variable domain reads GAGVSQSPSNKVTEKGKDVELRCDPISGHTALYWYRQSLGQGLEFLIYFQGNSAPDKSGLPSDRFSAERTGGSVSTLTIQRTQQEDSAVYLCASSQGRGGRYNEQFFGPGTRLTVL.

The chain couples TRBV18 to TRBJ1-1; perhaps TRBD1 as D (5 bases). The CDR3 runs to 15 residues. Germline V gives CDR1 KGHSH, CDR2 LQKENI. The ends were cut back, 3 bases at V and 4 bases at J, with 15 bases in the middle. The CDR3 DNA reads as TGTGCCAGCTCACCGACAGTGGGGGGAGGCACTGAAGCTTTCTTT. Protein: CASSPTVGGGTEAFF.

The chain carries TRBV4-1 and TRBJ2-3, with TRBD2 identical over 8 bases. CDR1 and CDR2 from the germline V gene are MGHRA and YSYEKL. The CDR3 totals 17 residues. The V segment lost 5 bases and the J segment 1 base; nucleotides outside the gene matches: 11. Here the CDR3 reads CASSRAGLVRGTDTQYF. Here the CDR3 DNA reads TGCGCCAGCAGCAGAGCGGGACTAGTAAGAGGCACAGATACGCAGTATTTT.

The rearrangement joins TRBV30 to TRBJ1-4; no clear D gene. The CDR3 spans 13 residues. Trimming removed 4 bases at V and 5 bases at J, with 11 bases between. Looked up from germline, CDR1 is GTSNPN and CDR2 is SVGIG (reference sequence). Written as DNA, the CDR3 is TGTGCCTGGATGGGCCGGGGAAATGAAAAACTGTTTTTT. Translating it yields CAWMGRGNEKLFF. The variable domain in full, with the rest retrieved from reference TRBV30 and TRBJ1-4, is SQTIHQWPATLVQPVGSPLSLECTVEGTSNPNLYWYRQAAGRGLQLLFYSVGIGQISSEVPQNLSASRPQDRQFILSSKKLLLSDSGFYLCAWMGRGNEKLFFGSGTQLSVL.

This rearrangement joins TRBV6-6 to TRBJ2-5; D remains ambiguous. The CDR3 extends over 14 amino acids. V was trimmed by 2 bases and J by 5 bases, leaving 12 bases between them. The germline CDR1 and CDR2 sequences are MNHNY and SVGAGI (reference sequence). CDR3 protein: CASSYGGGSETQYF. CDR3 DNA: TGTGCCAGCAGTTACGGCGGTGGGTCTGAGACCCAGTACTTC.

The V and J genes are TRBV2 and TRBJ2-3, with D perhaps matching TRBD1 or TRBD2 (5 bases each). This CDR3 is 13 amino acids long. Trimming stripped 6 bases from V and 0 bases from J, with 7 bases between. Germline V gives CDR1 SNHLY, CDR2 FYNNEI. The chain's CDR3 is CASRGDSTDTQYF. CDR3 nucleotide sequence: TGTGCCAGCAGGGGGGACAGCACAGATACGCAGTATTTT.

This clone has just one count. The V and J genes are TRBV12-5 and TRBJ1-6, with TRBD1 matching 10 bases. The CDR3 covers 19 residues. CDR1 is LGHNT and CDR2 is FRNRAP in the germline V gene. Trimming at V came to 6 bases and at J to 1 base, leaving 12 bases not matched to a gene. The CDR3 sequence: CASGRDRGLVRSYNSPLHF. The DNA of the CDR3 is TGTGCTAGTGGCCGAGACAGGGGGCTTGTTAGATCCTATAATTCACCCCTCCACTTT.

V gene TRBV5-1 combines with J gene TRBJ1-2; 8 positions agree with TRBD1. This CDR3 comprises 13 residues. CDR1 SGHRS and CDR2 YFSETQ come from the germline V gene. V was clipped by 4 bases and J by 7 bases; unmatched bases: 6. The CDR3: CASSRGQGGGYTF. The CDR3 DNA follows: TGCGCCAGCAGCAGAGGACAGGGTGGTGGCTACACCTTC. The entire variable domain, with the rest obtained from reference TRBV5-1 and TRBJ1-2, is as follows: KAGVTQTPRYLIKTRGQQVTLSCSPISGHRSVSWYQQTPGQGLQFLFEYFSETQRNKGNFPGRFSGRQFSNSRSEMNVSTLELGDSALYLCASSRGQGGGYTFGSGTRLTVV.

The V gene is TRBV19, the J gene TRBJ2-7; 7 bases agree with TRBD2. Germline assignment: CDR1 LNHDA and CDR2 SQIVND (reference sequence). The CDR3 is made up of 15 amino acids. V gave up 5 bases and J gave up 5 bases; unmatched junction bases: 12. This chain's CDR3 is CASSSWGGASDEQYF. DNA of the CDR3: TGTGCCAGTAGTTCTTGGGGGGGAGCAAGTGACGAGCAGTACTTC. The full variable domain, rest sourced from reference TRBV19 and TRBJ2-7, is DGGITQSPKYLFRKEGQNVTLSCEQNLNHDAMYWYRQDPGQGLRLIYYSQIVNDFQKGDIAEGYSVSREKKESFPLTVTSAQKNPTAFYLCASSSWGGASDEQYFGPGTRLTVT.

The chain has TRBV11-2 and TRBJ1-1; TRBD1 matches at 9 bases. Germline V gene sequence: CDR1 SGHAT, CDR2 FQNNGV. Trimming removed 5 bases from V and 5 bases from J; junction bases left unmatched: 9. The CDR3 totals 15 residues. The CDR3 spells CASSPRGTGYTEAFF. Written as DNA, the CDR3 is TGTGCCAGCAGCCCGAGGGGGACAGGGTATACTGAAGCTTTCTTT.

Notes on this clone: The sample holds other DNA sequences that translate to the same CDR3. This chain joins TRBV4-1 and TRBJ2-5; a weak D match, TRBD2 (5 bases). CDR3 length: 14 residues. V lost 0 bases to trimming and J lost 5 bases, with 10 bases between them. Germline CDR1 reads MGHRA; CDR2 reads YSYEKL. The CDR3 loop reads CASSQEGDGETQYF. DNA of the CDR3: TGCGCCAGCAGCCAAGAGGGAGACGGGGAGACCCAGTACTTC.

V is TRBV7-3 and J is TRBJ2-7; 7 nucleotides agree with TRBD2. The CDR3 has 12 residues. The J segment lost 6 bases and the V segment lost 1 base, leaving 0 bases of the junction unmatched. In germline, CDR1 is SGHTA, CDR2 FQGTGA. This CDR3 reads CASSLRGGEQYF. DNA of the CDR3: TGTGCCAGCAGCTTAAGGGGGGGCGAGCAGTACTTC.

This chain uses TRBV7-2 with TRBJ1-3, with a possible D match to TRBD1 (5 bases). V lost 1 base and J 3 bases, leaving 13 bases between the germline ends. CDR1 is SGHTA, CDR2 FQGNSA, per germline. CDR3 length: 16 residues. CDR3 nucleotide sequence: TGTGCCAGCAGCTTAGGACAGATCTTAGGTGGAAACACCATATATTTT. Its translation is CASSLGQILGGNTIYF.

This chain links TRBV5-8 with TRBJ2-1; TRBD2 aligns across 11 bases. V dropped 5 bases and J dropped 2; count of bases not matched to a gene: 3. This CDR3 comprises 15 residues. Germline CDR1 reads SGHTS; CDR2 reads YDEGEE. CDR3 nucleotides: TGTGCCAGCAGATTACTAGCGGGGGCCTACAATGAGCAGTTCTTC. Its protein product is CASRLLAGAYNEQFF.

J is TRBJ1-2 and V is TRBV7-2, with a weak D call TRBD1 (5 bases). This CDR3 has 15 residues. Trimming took 5 bases from V and 7 from J, leaving 20 bases between them. Germline CDR1 is SGHTA and CDR2 is FQGNSA. The CDR3: CASSLTGLTVGGYTF. CDR3 in DNA: TGTGCCAGCAGCCTCACGGGACTCACCGTGGGTGGCTACACCTTC.

This clone was observed a few times. The chain joins TRBV10-3 to TRBJ2-5, with 10 bases that match TRBD2. The V segment lost 0 bases and the J segment 5 bases; nucleotides outside the gene matches: 9. This CDR3 has 17 residues. Germline loops: CDR1 ENHRY, CDR2 SYGVKD. The CDR3: CAISESSSGGLRETQYF. CDR3 nucleotide sequence: TGTGCCATCAGTGAGTCGTCTAGCGGGGGTCTTCGGGAGACCCAGTACTTC.

V usage is TRBV5-6 and J usage is TRBJ2-3; tentatively, D is TRBD1 (5 bases). Germline assignment: CDR1 SGHDT and CDR2 YYEEEE. V was trimmed by 4 bases and J by 4 bases, leaving 19 bases between them. The CDR3 has 16 residues. CDR3 coding DNA: TGTGCCAGCAGCCTCGATAGGGGCCTGGGTTCAGATACGCAGTATTTT. It is translated as CASSLDRGLGSDTQYF.

The chain uses TRBV6-5 and TRBJ1-3; D is undetermined. The CDR3 runs to 14 residues. In germline, CDR1 is MNHEY, CDR2 SVGAGI. The V gene lost 4 bases and the J gene lost 2 bases, with 9 bases spanning the gap. CDR3 nucleotides: TGTGCCAGCAGTTCCGGGATGGCTGGAAACACCATATATTTT. It codes for CASSSGMAGNTIYF.

The CDR3 sequence is CASRGLESVYNSPLHF. The CDR3 region has the DNA TGTGCCAGCAGAGGACTCGAATCGGTCTATAATTCACCCCTCCACTTT. J is TRBJ1-6 and V is TRBV27, with D unclear. Germline V lookup: CDR1 MNHEY, CDR2 SMNVEV (reference sequence). V was shortened by 6 bases and J by 3 bases, with 15 bases between the two germline ends. This CDR3 has 16 residues.

The chain links TRBV19 to TRBJ2-3, with D perhaps TRBD2 (6 bases). Trimming left V 7 bases short and J 8 bases short, with 13 bases between. This CDR3 region has 12 residues. Germline V lookup: CDR1 LNHDA, CDR2 SQIVND (reference sequence). The CDR3 is CASTSGESTQYF. CDR3 DNA: TGTGCCAGTACATCGGGGGAGAGTACGCAGTATTTT.

The rearrangement joins TRBV19 to TRBJ2-3; no definite D call. CDR1 LNHDA and CDR2 SQIVND come from the germline V gene (reference sequence). Trimming left V 5 bases short and J 3 bases short, with 12 bases between. The length of the CDR3 is 14 residues. The CDR3 is CASSPRQGTDTQYF. CDR3 DNA: TGTGCCAGTAGTCCCCGACAAGGGACAGATACGCAGTATTTT. The full variable domain, completed using reference TRBV19 and TRBJ2-3, is DGGITQSPKYLFRKEGQNVTLSCEQNLNHDAMYWYRQDPGQGLRLIYYSQIVNDFQKGDIAEGYSVSREKKESFPLTVTSAQKNPTAFYLCASSPRQGTDTQYFGPGTRLTVL.

The sample holds a few counts of this clone. This chain links TRBV5-6 with TRBJ2-7; tentative D call: TRBD2 (5 bases). CDR1 is SGHDT, CDR2 YYEEEE, per germline. CDR3 size: 14 residues. V dropped 0 bases and J dropped 0 bases, with 7 bases sitting between them. The DNA of the CDR3 is TGTGCCAGCAGCTTGGCACGGGGCTCCTACGAGCAGTACTTC. Protein product: CASSLARGSYEQYF.

V is TRBV19 and J is TRBJ1-5; the match to TRBD1 covers 7 bases. Germline CDR1 LNHDA, CDR2 SQIVND (reference sequence). This CDR3 is built from 15 residues. V was clipped by 1 base and J by 7 bases; unmatched bases: 7. CDR3 coding DNA: TGTGCCAGTAGTATAGCCGCGACAGGGAGGCAGCCCCAGCATTTT. Residues: CASSIAATGRQPQHF.

The rearrangement uses TRBV4-3 and TRBJ2-1; unclear D gene. CDR3 size: 13 residues. Germline V gene sequence: CDR1 LGHNA, CDR2 YSLEER. Between the trimmed V and J ends, which lost 2 bases and 12 bases, there was a span of 14 bases. The CDR3 protein is CASSQSHTTGQFF. The CDR3 region has the DNA TGCGCCAGCAGCCAATCCCATACTACGGGGCAGTTCTTC.

The gene calls are TRBV5-4 and TRBJ2-5; 14 bases line up with TRBD2. CDR1 SGHNT and CDR2 YYREEE come from the germline V gene (reference sequence). The J segment lost 5 bases and the V segment lost 3 bases, leaving 6 bases of the junction unmatched. The CDR3 contains 16 residues. CDR3 residues: CASSSTSGGDSETQYF. Written as DNA, the CDR3 is TGTGCCAGCAGCTCGACTAGCGGGGGGGATTCGGAGACCCAGTACTTC.

This clone came up a few times. This rearrangement joins TRBV19 to TRBJ1-1, with D unclear. Trimming removed 2 bases from V and 1 base from J, with 5 bases in between. The CDR3 runs to 13 residues. Germline-derived CDR1 and CDR2 are LNHDA and SQIVND (reference sequence). CDR3 protein: CASSILGNTEAFF. The CDR3 coding sequence is TGTGCCAGTAGTATATTGGGGAACACTGAAGCTTTCTTT. Based on the CDR3 plus reference TRBV19 and TRBJ1-1, the full variable domain is DGGITQSPKYLFRKEGQNVTLSCEQNLNHDAMYWYRQDPGQGLRLIYYSQIVNDFQKGDIAEGYSVSREKKESFPLTVTSAQKNPTAFYLCASSILGNTEAFFGQGTRLTVV.

The genes are TRBV12-5 and TRBJ1-1, with 10 bases lining up with TRBD1. CDR1 and CDR2 (germline): LGHNT, FRNRAP. Unmatched junction bases numbered 8, after V lost 5 bases and J lost 5 bases. The length of the CDR3 is 15 residues. CDR3 residues: CASGTTTGGRTEAFF. The CDR3 nucleotides read TGTGCTAGTGGTACCACGACAGGGGGCAGGACTGAAGCTTTCTTT.